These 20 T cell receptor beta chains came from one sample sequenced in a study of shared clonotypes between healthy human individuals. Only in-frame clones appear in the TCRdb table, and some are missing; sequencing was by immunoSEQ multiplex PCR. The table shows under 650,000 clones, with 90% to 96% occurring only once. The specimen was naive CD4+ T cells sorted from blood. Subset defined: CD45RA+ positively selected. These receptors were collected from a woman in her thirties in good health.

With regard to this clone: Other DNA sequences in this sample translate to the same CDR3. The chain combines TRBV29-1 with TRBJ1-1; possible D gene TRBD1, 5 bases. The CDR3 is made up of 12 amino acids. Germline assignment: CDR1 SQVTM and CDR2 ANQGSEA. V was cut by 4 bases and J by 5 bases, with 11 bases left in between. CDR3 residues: CSVGQGGTEAFF. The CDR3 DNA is TGCAGCGTTGGGCAGGGAGGTACTGAAGCTTTCTTT.

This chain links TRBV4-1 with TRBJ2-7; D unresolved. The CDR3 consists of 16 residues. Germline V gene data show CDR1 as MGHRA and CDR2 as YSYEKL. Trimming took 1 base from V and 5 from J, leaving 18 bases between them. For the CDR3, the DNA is TGCGCCAGCAGCCAAGGTCGGCGACGGCCTGCCCACGAGCAGTACTTC. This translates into CASSQGRRRPAHEQYF.

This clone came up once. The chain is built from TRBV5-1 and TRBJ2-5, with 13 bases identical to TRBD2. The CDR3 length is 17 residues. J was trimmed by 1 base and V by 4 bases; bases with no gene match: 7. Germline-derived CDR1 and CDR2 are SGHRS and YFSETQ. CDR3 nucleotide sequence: TGCGCCAGCAGCGTAACGGGACTAGCGGGGCCCCAAGAGACCCAGTACTTC. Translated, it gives CASSVTGLAGPQETQYF.

CDR3 amino acids: CASSIYRAPVLDGYTF. The CDR3 nucleotides read TGTGCCAGTAGTATATACAGGGCCCCTGTTTTGGATGGCTACACCTTC. J is TRBJ1-2 and V is TRBV19, with TRBD1 as a possible D gene (6 bases). This CDR3 has 16 residues. Trimming cost V 2 bases and J 6 bases, with 19 bases left between them. The germline V gene encodes CDR1 LNHDA and CDR2 SQIVND (reference sequence).

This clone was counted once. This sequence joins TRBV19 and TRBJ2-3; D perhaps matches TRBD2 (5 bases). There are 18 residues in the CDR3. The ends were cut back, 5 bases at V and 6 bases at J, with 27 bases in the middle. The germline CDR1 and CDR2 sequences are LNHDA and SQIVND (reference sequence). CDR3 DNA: TGTGCCAGTAGTTGGGTGGCAGCTGCTCACGCGGGCCGGGATACGCAGTATTTT. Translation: CASSWVAAAHAGRDTQYF.

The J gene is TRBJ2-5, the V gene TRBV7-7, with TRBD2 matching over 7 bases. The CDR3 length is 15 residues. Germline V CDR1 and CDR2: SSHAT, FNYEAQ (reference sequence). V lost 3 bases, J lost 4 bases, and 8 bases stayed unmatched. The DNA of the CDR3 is TGTGCCAGCAGCTTGGGGGGGGGTATCGGAGAGACCCAGTACTTC. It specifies CASSLGGGIGETQYF.

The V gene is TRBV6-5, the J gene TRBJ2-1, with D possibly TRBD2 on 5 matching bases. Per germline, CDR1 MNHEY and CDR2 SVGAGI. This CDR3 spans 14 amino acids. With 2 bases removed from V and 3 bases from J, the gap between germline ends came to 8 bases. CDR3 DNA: TGTGCCAGCAGTTACACCGGGAACTACAATGAGCAGTTCTTC. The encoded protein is CASSYTGNYNEQFF.

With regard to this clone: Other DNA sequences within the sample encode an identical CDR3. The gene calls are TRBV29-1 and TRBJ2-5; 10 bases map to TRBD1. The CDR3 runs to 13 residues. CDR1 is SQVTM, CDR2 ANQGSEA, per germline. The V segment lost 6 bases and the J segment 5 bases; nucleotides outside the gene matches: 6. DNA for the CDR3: TGCAGCGTCGCCGGGACAGGGGAGGAGACCCAGTACTTC. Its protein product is CSVAGTGEETQYF.

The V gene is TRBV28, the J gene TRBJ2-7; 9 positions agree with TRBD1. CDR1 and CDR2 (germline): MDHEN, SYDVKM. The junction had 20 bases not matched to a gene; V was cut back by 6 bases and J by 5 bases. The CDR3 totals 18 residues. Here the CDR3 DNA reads TGTGCCAGCAGGAGACAGGGGGACTTCCCGAGGTACGCCCACGAGCAGTACTTC. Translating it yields CASRRQGDFPRYAHEQYF.

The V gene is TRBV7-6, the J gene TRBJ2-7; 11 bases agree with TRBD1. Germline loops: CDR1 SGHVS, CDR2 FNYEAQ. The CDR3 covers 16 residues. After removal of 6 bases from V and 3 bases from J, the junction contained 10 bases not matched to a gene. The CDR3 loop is CASSPTGTGGFYEQYF. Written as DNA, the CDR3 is TGTGCCAGCAGTCCAACCGGGACAGGGGGGTTCTACGAGCAGTACTTC.

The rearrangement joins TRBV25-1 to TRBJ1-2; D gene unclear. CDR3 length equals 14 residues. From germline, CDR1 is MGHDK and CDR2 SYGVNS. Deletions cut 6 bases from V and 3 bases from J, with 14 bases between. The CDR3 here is CASSPPALDYGYTF. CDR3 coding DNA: TGTGCCAGCAGCCCCCCAGCCCTTGACTATGGCTACACCTTC.

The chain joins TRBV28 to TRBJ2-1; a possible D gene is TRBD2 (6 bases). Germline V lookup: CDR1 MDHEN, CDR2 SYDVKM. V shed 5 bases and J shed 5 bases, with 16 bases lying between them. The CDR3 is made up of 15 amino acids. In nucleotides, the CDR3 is TGTGCCAGCAGTGGGGGACTGGGAGGAAACAATGAGCAGTTCTTC. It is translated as CASSGGLGGNNEQFF.

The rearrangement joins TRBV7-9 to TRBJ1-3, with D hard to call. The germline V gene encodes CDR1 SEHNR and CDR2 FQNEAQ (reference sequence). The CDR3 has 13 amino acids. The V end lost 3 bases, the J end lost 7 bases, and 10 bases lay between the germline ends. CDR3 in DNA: TGTGCCAGCAGCTTCCGGGGTTACAACACCATATATTTT. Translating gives CASSFRGYNTIYF.

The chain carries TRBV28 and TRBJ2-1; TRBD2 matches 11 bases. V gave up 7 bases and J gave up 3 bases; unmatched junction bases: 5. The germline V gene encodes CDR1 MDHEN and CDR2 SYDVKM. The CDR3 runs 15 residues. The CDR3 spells CASTDSGRVYNEQFF. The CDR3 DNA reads TGTGCCAGCACTGATAGCGGGAGGGTCTACAATGAGCAGTTCTTC.

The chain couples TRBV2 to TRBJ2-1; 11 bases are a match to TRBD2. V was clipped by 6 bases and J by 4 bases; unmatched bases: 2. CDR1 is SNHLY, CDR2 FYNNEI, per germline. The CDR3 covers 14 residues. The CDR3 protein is CASRGLAVYNEQFF. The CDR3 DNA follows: TGTGCCAGCAGGGGACTAGCGGTTTACAATGAGCAGTTCTTC.

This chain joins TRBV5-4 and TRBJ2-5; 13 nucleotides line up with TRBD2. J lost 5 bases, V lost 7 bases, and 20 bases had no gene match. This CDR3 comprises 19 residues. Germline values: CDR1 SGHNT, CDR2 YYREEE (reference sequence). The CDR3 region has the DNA TGTGCCAGCCCGGGTTTGGGAGGGACTAGCGGGAATCGGGGGGAGACCCAGTACTTC. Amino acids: CASPGLGGTSGNRGETQYF. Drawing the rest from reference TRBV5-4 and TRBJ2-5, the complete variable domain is ETGVTQSPTHLIKTRGQQVTLRCSSQSGHNTVSWYQQALGQGPQFIFQYYREEENGRGNFPPRFSGLQFPNYSSELNVNALELDDSALYLCASPGLGGTSGNRGETQYFGPGTRLLVL.

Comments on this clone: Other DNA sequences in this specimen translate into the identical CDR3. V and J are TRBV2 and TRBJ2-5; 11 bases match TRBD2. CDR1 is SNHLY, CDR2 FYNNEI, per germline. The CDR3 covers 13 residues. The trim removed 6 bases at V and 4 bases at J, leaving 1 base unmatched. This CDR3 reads CASRTSGTETQYF. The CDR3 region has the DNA TGTGCCAGCAGGACTAGCGGGACAGAGACCCAGTACTTC.

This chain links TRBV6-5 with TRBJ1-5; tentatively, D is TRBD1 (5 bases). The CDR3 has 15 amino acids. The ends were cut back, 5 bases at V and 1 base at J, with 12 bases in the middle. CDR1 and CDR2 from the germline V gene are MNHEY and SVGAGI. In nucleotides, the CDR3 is TGTGCCAGCAGTAAGACCAGGGTGAGCAATCAGCCCCAGCATTTT. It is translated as CASSKTRVSNQPQHF.

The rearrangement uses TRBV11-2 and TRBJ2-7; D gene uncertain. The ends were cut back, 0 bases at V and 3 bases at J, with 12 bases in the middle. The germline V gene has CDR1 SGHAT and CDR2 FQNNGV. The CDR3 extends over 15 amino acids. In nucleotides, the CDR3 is TGTGCCAGCAGCTTAGATCCGGGTTGGGGCTACGAGCAGTACTTC. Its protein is CASSLDPGWGYEQYF.

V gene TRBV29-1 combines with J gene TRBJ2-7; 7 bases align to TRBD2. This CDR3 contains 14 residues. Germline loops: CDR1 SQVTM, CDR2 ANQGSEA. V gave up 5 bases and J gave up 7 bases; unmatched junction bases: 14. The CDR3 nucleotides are TGCAGCGTTTCTTCTTTGGCGGGAGTTCGGGAGCAGTACTTC. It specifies CSVSSLAGVREQYF.